This TCR beta chain came from a study of immune evolution from preneoplasia to lung adenocarcinoma. Study-wide findings and caveats: Normal lung had the highest top T cell clone frequencies. Normal lung had highest clonality; later lesions appeared denser, more diverse.

TCRdb keeps only in-frame clones here, not all; method: immunoSEQ multiplex PCR. The profile shows approximately 6,600 clones, about four fifths of them singletons. Comments on this clone: No antigen is known for it.

Germline assignment: CDR1 LNHNV and CDR2 YYDKDF (reference sequence). After removal of 5 bases from V and 3 bases from J, the junction contained 6 bases not matched to a gene. The CDR3 loop spans 15 amino acids. This receptor was obtained from a donor of 70 years or more with lung adenocarcinoma. The sequenced sample was FFPE adjacent normal lung tissue. This rearrangement joins TRBV15 to TRBJ1-1; 10 positions match TRBD1. In DNA form, the CDR3 reads TGTGCCACCAGCTACCGGACAGGGGGGGACACTGAAGCTTTCTTT. It codes for CATSYRTGGDTEAFF. Based on the CDR3 plus reference TRBV15 and TRBJ1-1, the full variable domain is DAMVIQNPRYQVTQFGKPVTLSCSQTLNHNVMYWYQQKSSQAPKLLFHYYDKDFNNEADTPDNFQSRRPNTSFCFLDIRSPGLGDTAMYLCATSYRTGGDTEAFFGQGTRLTVV.